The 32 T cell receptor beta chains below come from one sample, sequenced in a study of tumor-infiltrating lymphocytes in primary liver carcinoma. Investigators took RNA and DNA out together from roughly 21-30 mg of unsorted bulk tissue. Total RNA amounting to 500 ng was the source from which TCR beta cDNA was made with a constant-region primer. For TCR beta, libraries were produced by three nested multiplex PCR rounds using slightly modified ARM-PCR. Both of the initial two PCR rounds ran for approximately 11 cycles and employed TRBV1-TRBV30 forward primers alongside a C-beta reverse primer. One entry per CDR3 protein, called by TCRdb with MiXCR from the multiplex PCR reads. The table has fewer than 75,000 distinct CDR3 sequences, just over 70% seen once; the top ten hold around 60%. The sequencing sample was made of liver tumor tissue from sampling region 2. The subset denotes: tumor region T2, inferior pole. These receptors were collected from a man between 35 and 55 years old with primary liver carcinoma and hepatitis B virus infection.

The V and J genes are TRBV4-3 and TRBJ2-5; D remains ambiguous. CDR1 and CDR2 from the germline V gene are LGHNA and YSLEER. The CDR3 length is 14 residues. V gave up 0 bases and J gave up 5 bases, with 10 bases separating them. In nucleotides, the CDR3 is TGCGCCAGCAGCCAAGAGGAGTACTTGGAGACCCAGTACTTC. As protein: CASSQEEYLETQYF.

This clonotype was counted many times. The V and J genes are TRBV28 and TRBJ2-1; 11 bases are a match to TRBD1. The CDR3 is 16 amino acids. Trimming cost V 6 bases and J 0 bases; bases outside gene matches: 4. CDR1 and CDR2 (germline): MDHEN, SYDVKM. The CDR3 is CASRGTGGSSYNEQFF. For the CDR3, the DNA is TGTGCCAGCAGGGGGACAGGGGGAAGCTCCTACAATGAGCAGTTCTTC.

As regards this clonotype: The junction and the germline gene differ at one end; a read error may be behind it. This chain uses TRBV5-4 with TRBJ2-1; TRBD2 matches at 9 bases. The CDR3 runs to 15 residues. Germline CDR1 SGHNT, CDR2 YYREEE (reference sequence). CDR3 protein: CASSLSSGKHNEQFF. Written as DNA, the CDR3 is TGTGCCAGTAGCTTGTCTAGCGGGAAGCACAATGAGCAGTTCTTC.

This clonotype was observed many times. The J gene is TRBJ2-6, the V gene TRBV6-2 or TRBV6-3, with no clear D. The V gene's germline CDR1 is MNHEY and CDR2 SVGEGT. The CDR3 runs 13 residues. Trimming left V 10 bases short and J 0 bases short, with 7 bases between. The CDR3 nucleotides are TGTGCCACCCGCAGCTCTGGGGCCAACGTCCTGACTTTC. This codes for CATRSSGANVLTF.

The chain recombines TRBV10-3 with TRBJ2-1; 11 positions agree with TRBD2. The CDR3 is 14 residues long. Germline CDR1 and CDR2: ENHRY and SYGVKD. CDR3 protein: CVSCSGRAKNEQFF. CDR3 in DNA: TGTGTCAGCTGTAGCGGGAGGGCCAAAAATGAGCAGTTCTTC.

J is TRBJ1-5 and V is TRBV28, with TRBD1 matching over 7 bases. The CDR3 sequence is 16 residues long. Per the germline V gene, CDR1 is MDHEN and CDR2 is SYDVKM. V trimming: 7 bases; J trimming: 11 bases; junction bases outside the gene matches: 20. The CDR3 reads CASTINRDRGGQAQHF. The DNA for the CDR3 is TGTGCCAGCACCATTAACCGGGACAGAGGTGGCCAGGCCCAGCATTTT. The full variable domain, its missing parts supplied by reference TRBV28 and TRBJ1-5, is DVKVTQSSRYLVKRTGEKVFLECVQDMDHENMFWYRQDPGLGLRLIYFSYDVKMKEKGDIPEGYSVSREKKERFSLILESASTNQTSMYLCASTINRDRGGQAQHFGDGTRLSIL.

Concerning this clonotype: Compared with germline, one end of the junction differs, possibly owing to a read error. Here the CDR3 reads CTSSQGQDGTYEQYF. CDR3 sequence (DNA): TGCACCAGCAGCCAAGGTCAGGACGGAACCTACGAGCAGTACTTC. This sequence joins TRBV4-1 and TRBJ2-7; D is unclear. The germline CDR1 and CDR2 sequences are MGHRA and YSYEKL. This CDR3 is 15 amino acids long.

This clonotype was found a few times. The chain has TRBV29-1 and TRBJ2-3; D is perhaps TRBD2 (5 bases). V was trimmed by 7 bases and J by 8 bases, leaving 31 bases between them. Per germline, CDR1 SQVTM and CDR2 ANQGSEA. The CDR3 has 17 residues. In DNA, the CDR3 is TGCAGCGCCCCGACATCGGGATCCCAAGGGTTGTCGGCTACGCAGTATTTT. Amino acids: CSAPTSGSQGLSATQYF.

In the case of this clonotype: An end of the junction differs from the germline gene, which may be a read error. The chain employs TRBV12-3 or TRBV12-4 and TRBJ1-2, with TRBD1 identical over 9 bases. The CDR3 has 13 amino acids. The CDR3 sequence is CASSRTGDYGYAF. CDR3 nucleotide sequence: TGTGCCAGCAGTCGGACAGGGGACTATGGCTACGCCTTC.

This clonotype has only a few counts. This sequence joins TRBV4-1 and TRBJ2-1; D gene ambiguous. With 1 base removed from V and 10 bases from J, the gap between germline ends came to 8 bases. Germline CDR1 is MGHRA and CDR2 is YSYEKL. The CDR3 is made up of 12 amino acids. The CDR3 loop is CASSQAGTEQFF. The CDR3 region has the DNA TGCGCCAGCAGCCAAGCAGGAACCGAGCAGTTCTTC.

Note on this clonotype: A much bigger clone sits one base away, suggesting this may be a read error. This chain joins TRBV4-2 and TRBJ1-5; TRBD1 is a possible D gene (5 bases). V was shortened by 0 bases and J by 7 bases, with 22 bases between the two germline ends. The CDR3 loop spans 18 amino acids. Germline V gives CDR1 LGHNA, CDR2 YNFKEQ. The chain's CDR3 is CASSQDGIGGTSRQPQHF. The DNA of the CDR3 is TGTGCCAGCAGCCAAGATGGAATTGGTGGGACCTCCAGGCAGCCCCAGCATTTT.

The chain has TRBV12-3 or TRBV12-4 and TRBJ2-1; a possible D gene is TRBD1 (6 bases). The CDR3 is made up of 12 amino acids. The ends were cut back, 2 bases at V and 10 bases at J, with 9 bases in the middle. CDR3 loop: CASSLWTDEQFF. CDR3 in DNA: TGTGCCAGCAGTTTATGGACAGACGAGCAGTTCTTC.

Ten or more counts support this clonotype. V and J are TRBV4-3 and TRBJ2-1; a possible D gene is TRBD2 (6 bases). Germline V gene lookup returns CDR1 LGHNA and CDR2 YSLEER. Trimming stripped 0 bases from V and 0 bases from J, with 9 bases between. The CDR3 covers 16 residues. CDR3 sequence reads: CASSQEDGSSYNEQFF. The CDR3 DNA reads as TGCGCCAGCAGCCAAGAAGACGGGAGCTCCTACAATGAGCAGTTCTTC.

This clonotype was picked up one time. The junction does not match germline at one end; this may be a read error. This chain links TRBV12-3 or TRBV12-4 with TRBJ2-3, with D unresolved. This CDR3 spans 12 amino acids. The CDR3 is CVSSFITDTQYF. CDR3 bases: TGTGTCAGCAGTTTTATCACAGATACGCAGTATTTT.

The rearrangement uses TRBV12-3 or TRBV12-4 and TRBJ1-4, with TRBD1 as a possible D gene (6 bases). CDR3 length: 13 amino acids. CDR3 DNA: TGTTTCGGGGGGGCAGCAACTAATGAAAAACTGTTTTTT. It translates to CFGGAATNEKLFF.

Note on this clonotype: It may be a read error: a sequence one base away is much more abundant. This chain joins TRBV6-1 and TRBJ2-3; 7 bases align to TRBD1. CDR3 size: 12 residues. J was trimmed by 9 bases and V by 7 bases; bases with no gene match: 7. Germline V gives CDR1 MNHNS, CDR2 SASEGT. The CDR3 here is CASKSRTGTQYF. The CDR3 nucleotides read TGTGCCAGCAAATCGAGGACAGGCACGCAGTATTTT.

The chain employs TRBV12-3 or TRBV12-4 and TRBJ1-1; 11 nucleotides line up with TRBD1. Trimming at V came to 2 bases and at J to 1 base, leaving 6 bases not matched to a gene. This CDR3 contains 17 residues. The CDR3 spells CASSLWTGGFGNTEAFF. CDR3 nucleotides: TGTGCCAGCAGTTTATGGACAGGGGGCTTTGGGAACACTGAAGCTTTCTTT.

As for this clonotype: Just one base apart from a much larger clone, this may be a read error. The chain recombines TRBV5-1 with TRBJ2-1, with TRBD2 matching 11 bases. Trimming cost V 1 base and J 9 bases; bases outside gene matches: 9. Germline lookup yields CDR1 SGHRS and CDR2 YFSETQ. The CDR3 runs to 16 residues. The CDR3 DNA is TGCGCCAGCAGCTTGTGTATAGCGGGAGGGTCCGGTGAGCAGTTCTTC. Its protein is CASSLCIAGGSGEQFF.

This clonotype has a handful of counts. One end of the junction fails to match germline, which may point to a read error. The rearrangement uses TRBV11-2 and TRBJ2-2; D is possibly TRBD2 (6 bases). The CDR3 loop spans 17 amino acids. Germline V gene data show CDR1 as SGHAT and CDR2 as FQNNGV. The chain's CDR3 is CASSLALGGANTWELFF. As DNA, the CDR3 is TGTGCCAGTAGTTTAGCATTAGGAGGGGCGAACACCTGGGAGCTGTTCTTT.

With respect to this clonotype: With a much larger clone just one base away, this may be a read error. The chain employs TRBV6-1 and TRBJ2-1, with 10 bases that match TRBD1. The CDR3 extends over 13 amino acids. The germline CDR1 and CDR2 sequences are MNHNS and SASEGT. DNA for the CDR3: TGTGCCAGCTGTGAAGGGACAGGGGATGAGCAGTTCTTC. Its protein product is CASCEGTGDEQFF.

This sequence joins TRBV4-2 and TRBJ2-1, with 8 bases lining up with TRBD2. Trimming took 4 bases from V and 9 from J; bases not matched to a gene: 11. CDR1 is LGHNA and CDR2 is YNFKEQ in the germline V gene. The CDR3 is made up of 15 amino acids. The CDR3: CASSLLAGSHSEQFF. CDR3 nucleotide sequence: TGTGCCAGCAGCCTCCTAGCGGGTAGCCACAGTGAGCAGTTCTTC.

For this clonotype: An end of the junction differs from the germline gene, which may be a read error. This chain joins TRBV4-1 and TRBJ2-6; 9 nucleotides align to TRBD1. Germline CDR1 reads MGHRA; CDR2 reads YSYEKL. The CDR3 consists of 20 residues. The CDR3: CASSQDPVTGGSSRASVLTF. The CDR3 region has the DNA TGCGCCAGCAGCCAAGATCCCGTGACAGGGGGTTCCTCTAGGGCCAGCGTCCTGACTTTC.

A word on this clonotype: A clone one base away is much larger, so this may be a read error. CDR3 DNA sequence: TGCAGCGTGGTAACAGCTAACACTGAAGTTTTCTTT. Its protein is CSVVTANTEVFF. This chain connects TRBV29-1 to TRBJ1-1; D unresolved. The germline gives CDR1 SQVTM, CDR2 ANQGSEA. This CDR3 region has 12 residues. The full variable domain, rest sourced from reference TRBV29-1 and TRBJ1-1, is SAVISQKPSRDICQRGTSLTIQCQVDSQVTMMFWYRQQPGQSLTLIATANQGSEATYESGFVIDKFPISRPNLTFSTLTVSNMSPEDSSIYLCSVVTANTEVFFGQGTRLTVV.

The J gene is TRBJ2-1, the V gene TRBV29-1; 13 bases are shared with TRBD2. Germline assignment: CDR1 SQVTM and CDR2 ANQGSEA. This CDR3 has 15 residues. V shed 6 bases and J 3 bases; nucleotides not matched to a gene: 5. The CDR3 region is CSVVLAGGFYNEQFF. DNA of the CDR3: TGCAGCGTCGTACTAGCGGGAGGGTTCTACAATGAGCAGTTCTTC.

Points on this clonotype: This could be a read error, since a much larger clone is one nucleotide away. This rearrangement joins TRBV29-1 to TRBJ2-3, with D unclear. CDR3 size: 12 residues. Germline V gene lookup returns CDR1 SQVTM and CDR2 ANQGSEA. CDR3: CGVAPSTDTQYF. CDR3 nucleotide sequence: TGCGGCGTTGCCCCTTCCACAGATACGCAGTATTTT.

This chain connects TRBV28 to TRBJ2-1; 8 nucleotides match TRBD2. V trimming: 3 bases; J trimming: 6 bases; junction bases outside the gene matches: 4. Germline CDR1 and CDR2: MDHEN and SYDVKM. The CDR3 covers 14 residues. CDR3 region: CASSFPSGGNEQFF. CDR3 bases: TGTGCCAGCAGTTTCCCGAGCGGGGGCAATGAGCAGTTCTTC.

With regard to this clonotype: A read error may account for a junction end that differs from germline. The CDR3 DNA follows: TGTGTCAGCAGTCGGACTAGCGGCGTCTCTACCTACGAGCAGTACTTC. Translated, it gives CVSSRTSGVSTYEQYF. The chain is built from TRBV6-1 and TRBJ2-7, with TRBD2 identical over 10 bases. The CDR3 is made up of 16 amino acids. Germline assignment: CDR1 MNHNS and CDR2 SASEGT.

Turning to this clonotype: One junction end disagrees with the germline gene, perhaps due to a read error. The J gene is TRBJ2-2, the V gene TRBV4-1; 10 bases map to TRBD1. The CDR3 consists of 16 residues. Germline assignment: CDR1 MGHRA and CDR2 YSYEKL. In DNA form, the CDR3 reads TGCGCCGGCAACGATCTGGACAGGGGGTTAACCGAGGAGCTCTTTTTT. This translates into CAGNDLDRGLTEELFF.

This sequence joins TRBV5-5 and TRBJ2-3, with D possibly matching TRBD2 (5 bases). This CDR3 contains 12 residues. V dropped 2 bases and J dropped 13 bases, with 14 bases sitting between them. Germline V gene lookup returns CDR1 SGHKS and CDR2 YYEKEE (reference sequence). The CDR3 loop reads CASSFGLDTKYF. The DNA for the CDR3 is TGTGCCAGCAGCTTTGGACTCGACACGAAGTATTTT.

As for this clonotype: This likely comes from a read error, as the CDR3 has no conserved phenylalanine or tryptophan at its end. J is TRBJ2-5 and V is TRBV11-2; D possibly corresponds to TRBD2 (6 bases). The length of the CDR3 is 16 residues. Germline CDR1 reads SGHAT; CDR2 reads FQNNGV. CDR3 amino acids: CTSGQTPGGGKETQYL. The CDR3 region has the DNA TGTACCAGCGGCCAAACTCCTGGCGGAGGGAAAGAGACCCAGTACCTC.

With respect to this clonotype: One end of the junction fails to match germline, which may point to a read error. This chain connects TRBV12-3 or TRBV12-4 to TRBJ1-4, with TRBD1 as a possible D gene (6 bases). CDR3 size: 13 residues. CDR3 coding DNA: TGTGTCGGGGGGGCAGCAACTAATGAAAAACTGATTTTT. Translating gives CVGGAATNEKLIF.

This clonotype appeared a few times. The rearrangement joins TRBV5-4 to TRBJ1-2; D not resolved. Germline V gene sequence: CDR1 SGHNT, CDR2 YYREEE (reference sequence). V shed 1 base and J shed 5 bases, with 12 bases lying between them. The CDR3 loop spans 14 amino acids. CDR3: CASSLIESSYGYTF. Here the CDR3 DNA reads TGTGCCAGCAGCTTGATTGAATCTTCATATGGCTACACCTTC.